These 15 T cell receptor beta chains were all obtained from the same sample, sequenced in a study of T cell responses to AZD1222 COVID-19 vaccine. The method was immunoSEQ multiplex PCR; TCRdb's version includes in-frame clones alone and lacks a portion of them. Here the sample spans over 90,000 clones, about nine tenths being singletons. The sample in question was peripheral blood, obtained on day 0 of AZD1222 vaccination. Receptors originate from an adult in good health.

The V call is TRBV28, the J call TRBJ1-2, with D unresolved. Germline CDR1 is MDHEN and CDR2 is SYDVKM. There are 12 residues in the CDR3. Trimming pared 3 bases from V and 5 bases from J, leaving 7 bases between. The CDR3 nucleotides read TGTGCCAGCAGTTTCCAGGCTTATGGCTACACCTTC. It translates to CASSFQAYGYTF.

The chain is built from TRBV28 and TRBJ2-7; TRBD2 aligns across 11 bases. The trim removed 5 bases at V and 1 base at J, leaving 4 bases unmatched. This CDR3 region has 15 residues. Germline lookup yields CDR1 MDHEN and CDR2 SYDVKM. This CDR3 is CASSRGTSGSYEQYF. DNA for the CDR3: TGTGCCAGCAGTCGCGGGACTAGCGGTTCCTACGAGCAGTACTTC.

The chain employs TRBV5-1 and TRBJ2-7, with D uncertain. This CDR3 contains 13 residues. The germline gives CDR1 SGHRS, CDR2 YFSETQ. Trimming stripped 4 bases from V and 0 bases from J, with 8 bases between. Written as DNA, the CDR3 is TGCGCCAGCAGCGGTTTAAACTCCTACGAGCAGTACTTC. Translated: CASSGLNSYEQYF.

The chain has TRBV4-1 and TRBJ2-1, with D possibly matching TRBD2 (5 bases). This CDR3 has 14 amino acids. CDR1 is MGHRA and CDR2 is YSYEKL in the germline V gene. V was shortened by 3 bases and J by 2 bases, with 8 bases between the two germline ends. The CDR3 spells CASSHHSAYNEQFF. The CDR3 bases are TGCGCCAGCAGCCACCATAGCGCCTACAATGAGCAGTTCTTC.

Here the CDR3 DNA reads TGTGCCAGCAGTTTGACGGGGGTCACCGGGGAGCTGTTTTTT. Encoded protein: CASSLTGVTGELFF. The genes are TRBV28 and TRBJ2-2, with a possible D match to TRBD2 (6 bases). Germline CDR1 reads MDHEN; CDR2 reads SYDVKM. Deletions cut 3 bases from V and 4 bases from J, with 9 bases between. The CDR3 is 14 amino acids.

This clone showed up just once. The chain is built from TRBV19 and TRBJ2-7; perhaps TRBD1 as D (6 bases). The V gene's germline CDR1 is LNHDA and CDR2 SQIVND (reference sequence). Trimming took off 5 bases at V and 0 bases at J, with 11 bases between the two ends. CDR3 length: 14 residues. CDR3 protein: CASSPLRGSYEQYF. In DNA form, the CDR3 reads TGTGCCAGTAGTCCCCTCAGGGGCTCCTACGAGCAGTACTTC.

The CDR3 region has the DNA TGTGCCAGCAGCTTTTCTAGCGGAGAGCAGTACTTC. Its translation is CASSFSSGEQYF. The chain is built from TRBV11-2 and TRBJ2-7, with 7 bases matching TRBD2. This CDR3 has 12 amino acids. The V and J ends lost 3 bases and 7 bases, in that order; junction bases with no gene match: 3. Germline V gene data show CDR1 as SGHAT and CDR2 as FQNNGV.

The chain employs TRBV7-8 and TRBJ1-2; perhaps TRBD1 as D (5 bases). V lost 5 bases to trimming and J lost 0 bases, with 13 bases between them. CDR1 is SGHVS and CDR2 is FQNEAQ in the germline V gene. The CDR3 totals 15 residues. In nucleotides, the CDR3 is TGTGCCAGCAGCCCCGGGGGGGTAACTAACTATGGCTACACCTTC. Translating it yields CASSPGGVTNYGYTF.

J is TRBJ2-7 and V is TRBV7-2; no clear D. Germline-derived CDR1 and CDR2 are SGHTA and FQGNSA. The CDR3 sequence is 13 residues long. V lost 0 bases and J lost 2, with 5 bases in between. CDR3 sequence (DNA): TGTGCCAGCAGCTTAGCGGAGACCTACGAGCAGTACTTC. Its protein product is CASSLAETYEQYF.

J is TRBJ2-7 and V is TRBV7-2; TRBD1 or TRBD2 may be the D gene (6 bases each). This CDR3 is 15 amino acids long. Germline V CDR1 and CDR2: SGHTA, FQGNSA. V was shortened by 3 bases and J by 0 bases, with 12 bases between the two germline ends. CDR3 region: CASSFQGTGSYEQYF. The CDR3, as DNA: TGTGCCAGCAGCTTTCAGGGGACTGGCTCCTACGAGCAGTACTTC.

The genes are TRBV19 and TRBJ1-6; D is uncertain. V was trimmed by 3 bases and J by 5 bases, leaving 11 bases between them. Germline CDR1 is LNHDA and CDR2 is SQIVND (reference sequence). The CDR3 is made up of 15 amino acids. This chain's CDR3 is CASSMKGGDNSPLHF. The CDR3 nucleotides read TGTGCCAGTAGTATGAAGGGAGGCGATAATTCACCCCTCCACTTT.

This chain links TRBV5-6 with TRBJ1-5; weak D call: TRBD1 (5 bases). The V end lost 4 bases, the J end lost 1 base, and 9 bases lay between the germline ends. The CDR3 length is 14 residues. Germline assignment: CDR1 SGHDT and CDR2 YYEEEE. CDR3 sequence: CASSPGPSNQPQHF. In nucleotides, the CDR3 is TGTGCCAGCAGCCCGGGACCAAGCAATCAGCCCCAGCATTTT.

The rearrangement joins TRBV7-9 to TRBJ2-7, with D possibly called TRBD1 or TRBD2 (5 bases each). V shed 4 bases and J shed 3 bases, with 13 bases lying between them. The germline CDR1 and CDR2 sequences are SEHNR and FQNEAQ (reference sequence). The CDR3 contains 14 residues. The CDR3 sequence is CASSYPGRGYEQYF. The CDR3 DNA follows: TGTGCCAGCAGCTACCCGGGACGGGGCTACGAGCAGTACTTC.

The chain carries TRBV28 and TRBJ1-6, with D unclear. This CDR3 contains 14 residues. V was shortened by 7 bases and J by 5 bases, with 12 bases between the two germline ends. Looked up from germline, CDR1 is MDHEN and CDR2 is SYDVKM. The CDR3 DNA reads TGTGCCAGCATCGAAGGACTCAATAATTCACCCCTCCACTTT. It is translated as CASIEGLNNSPLHF.

The genes are TRBV10-3 and TRBJ1-1; D call uncertain. Germline V gene data show CDR1 as ENHRY and CDR2 as SYGVKD. V was cut by 10 bases and J by 1 base, with 7 bases left in between. There are 11 residues in the CDR3. The DNA of the CDR3 is TGTGCCACAATGGCGAACACTGAAGCTTTCTTT. Protein sequence: CATMANTEAFF.